The subject of this entry is one TCR beta chain. The antigen this receptor binds is unknown. No much larger clonotype is one base removed from it; base qualities were not supplied. These data originate in a study of OX40 agonist ivuxolimab in advanced cancers. In terms of the full investigation: Ivuxolimab was an agonistic, fully human IgG2 monoclonal antibody directed against OX40 (CD134), a costimulatory receptor. In the dose-escalation cohort, 82.7% of patients were male, and the mean age was roughly 60 years, with a range of 23 to 79. Of the roughly 52 dose-escalation patients, hepatocellular carcinoma was present in 19, melanoma in roughly 15, renal cell carcinoma in 9 and head and neck cancer in 9. The purpose of peripheral TCRbeta sequencing was to test whether ivuxolimab changed TCR sequence diversity and led to clonal T-cell expansion. Partial responses occurred in three dose-escalation patients, of whom one had hepatocellular carcinoma and two had cutaneous melanoma. Intravenous ivuxolimab was administered to patients every 2 weeks at six dose levels: 0.01, 0.1, 0.3, 1.5, 3 and 10 mg/kg. The paper reports the monotherapy dose-escalation portion (N of about 52 patients) of the phase I ivuxolimab trial. Prior anti-PD-1, anti-PD-L1 or anti-CTLA-4 therapy was permitted, and 40% of dose-escalation patients had received checkpoint inhibitors. Study-wide findings and limitations: After ivuxolimab, expanded clones were on average more numerous among CD8+ T cells than among CD4+ T cells. In the 0.1-3.0 mg/kg groups, partial responders were among the patients with the lowest normalized peripheral clonal expansion, particularly in CD8+ T cells. The antigen specificity of the clonally expanded peripheral T cells was not determined. Low levels of normalized T-cell clonal expansion were also seen in some patients who did not respond. At doses of 0.1 to 3.0 mg/kg, clonal expansion of both CD4+ and CD8+ blood T cells was observed from baseline to week 6.

Patients with a history of autoimmune disease or receiving systemic immunosuppression were excluded from the trial. Peripheral blood for TCR sequencing was drawn from every dose cohort at baseline, at cycle 4 day 1 and at cycle 7 day 1. The samples were drawn from a first-in-human, open-label, multicenter phase I dose-escalation trial of ivuxolimab. Adults with locally advanced or metastatic melanoma, renal cell, hepatocellular, or head and neck squamous cell carcinoma were enrolled in the trial. Before TCR sequencing, CD4+ T cells and CD8+ T cells from peripheral blood were sorted into separate populations. Reading from cysteine to phenylalanine, the CDR3 counts 17 amino acids. The entry retains the CDR3 DNA only, 51 bases that are in frame from base 1. Cut back by 0 bases and 1 base, the V and J ends lie 12 bases apart. The CDR1 and CDR2 encoded by the germline V gene (reference sequence) are LNHNV and YYDKDF.

To sequence the TCRbeta CDR3 region, genomic DNA was isolated from the sorted cells. The immunoSEQ Assay was used for sequencing of TCRbeta CDR3 regions. Entries here come from immuneACCESS through TCRdb and include only in-frame sequences with V and J called. Some clones fail to appear in such tables; in the studies checked, an unresolved V gene covers under half of the shortfall, and the cause of the remainder is unknown. The sample table shows around 100,000 clones, and approximately 90% are seen once. Roughly 1.5% of the sample is held by the ten biggest clonotypes. This specimen consisted of CD4+ or CD8+ T cells sorted from blood, obtained in a trial of the OX40 agonist ivuxolimab. This chain is built from TRBV15 and TRBJ2-2; the D gene cannot be resolved reliably. This clonotype originated in an adult with an advanced solid tumor such as melanoma, head and neck, liver or kidney cancer. At the DNA level, the sequence is TGTGCCACCAGCAGAGATCGGGTCAGGCTGAACACCGGGGAGCTGTTTTTT. It is translated as CATSRDRVRLNTGELFF.